The 23 T cell receptor beta chains below were found in one sample sequenced in a study of cytomegalovirus exposure and HLA in healthy donors. In the PCR, 60 Vbeta and 13 Jbeta primers were used. The repertoire was sequenced with immunoSEQ multiplex PCR; TCRdb's copy has only in-frame clones and lacks some. Among roughly 70,000 clones listed, around three quarters were seen once. The specimen sequenced was PBMCs. All receptors come from a man aged 45-65 years in good health and CMV-seronegative.

This chain connects TRBV6-5 to TRBJ1-1; D remains ambiguous. Germline CDR1 reads MNHEY; CDR2 reads SVGAGI. The CDR3 spans 13 residues. V lost 0 bases and J lost 4, with 6 bases in between. As DNA, the CDR3 is TGTGCCAGCAGTTACTCGACTGTCACTGAAGCTTTCTTT. This codes for CASSYSTVTEAFF.

The chain couples TRBV28 to TRBJ2-7; weak D call: TRBD2 (6 bases). Germline CDR1 is MDHEN and CDR2 is SYDVKM. CDR3 length: 13 amino acids. Trimming cost V 7 bases and J 3 bases, with 13 bases left between them. The CDR3 region is CASTPGEVYEQYF. The CDR3 bases are TGTGCCAGCACCCCCGGGGAGGTCTACGAGCAGTACTTC.

The V gene is TRBV7-2, the J gene TRBJ1-4, with TRBD1 as a possible D gene (6 bases). The germline CDR1 and CDR2 sequences are SGHTA and FQGNSA. V was cut by 3 bases and J by 8 bases, with 13 bases left in between. The CDR3 consists of 14 residues. CDR3 amino acids: CASSLRGGREKLFF. The CDR3 DNA is TGTGCCAGCAGCTTGAGGGGGGGGAGAGAAAAACTGTTTTTT.

The chain employs TRBV6-6 and TRBJ1-1; 7 positions agree with TRBD1. V lost 7 bases, J lost 0 bases, and 5 bases stayed unmatched. The CDR3 is 14 residues long. Germline CDR1 and CDR2: MNHNY and SVGAGI (reference sequence). DNA of the CDR3: TGTGCCAGCACGACAGGGATTATGAACACTGAAGCTTTCTTT. As protein: CASTTGIMNTEAFF.

V is TRBV9 and J is TRBJ2-5, with a tentative D call TRBD1 (5 bases). Deletions cut 0 bases from V and 4 bases from J, with 13 bases between. Germline CDR1 reads SGDLS; CDR2 reads YYNGEE. This CDR3 spans 15 amino acids. CDR3 loop: CASSVAVGRTETQYF. The CDR3 DNA reads as TGTGCCAGCAGCGTAGCTGTGGGGCGTACAGAGACCCAGTACTTC.

The chain joins TRBV15 to TRBJ2-7; 13 bases agree with TRBD2. Germline lookup yields CDR1 LNHNV and CDR2 YYDKDF (reference sequence). J was trimmed by 12 bases and V by 8 bases; bases with no gene match: 13. This CDR3 has 14 residues. CDR3 DNA sequence: TGTGCCACCTCCCAGGCGACTAGCGGGAGGCACCCGTACTTC. Translating gives CATSQATSGRHPYF.

The chain joins TRBV7-8 to TRBJ2-7, with 11 bases matching TRBD2. Looked up from germline, CDR1 is SGHVS and CDR2 is FQNEAQ. The V and J ends lost 4 bases and 1 base, in that order; junction bases with no gene match: 6. The CDR3 length is 16 residues. CDR3 DNA: TGTGCCAGCAGCTCCGAACTAGCGGGGGTTTCCTACGAGCAGTACTTC. It specifies CASSSELAGVSYEQYF.

The rearrangement joins TRBV30 to TRBJ2-5; 9 bases line up with TRBD2. The end of the DNA fits TRBJ2-7 better, so the J call may be wrong. The V gene's germline CDR1 is GTSNPN and CDR2 SVGIG (reference sequence). The CDR3 covers 14 residues. The CDR3 spells CAWNPGLAGNEQYF. The CDR3 region has the DNA TGTGCCTGGAACCCGGGACTAGCAGGAAACGAGCAGTACTTC.

This clone was picked up one time. The gene calls are TRBV30 and TRBJ1-6; a possible D gene is TRBD1 (5 bases). The germline V and J ends were trimmed by 2 bases and 6 bases, with 17 bases remaining between them. Germline V gene data show CDR1 as GTSNPN and CDR2 as SVGIG (reference sequence). CDR3 length equals 16 residues. CDR3 in amino acids: CAWSTRRGRINSPLHF. CDR3 DNA: TGTGCCTGGAGTACTCGGAGGGGACGGATTAATTCACCCCTCCACTTT. Supplemented by reference TRBV30 and TRBJ1-6, the full variable domain reads SQTIHQWPATLVQPVGSPLSLECTVEGTSNPNLYWYRQAAGRGLQLLFYSVGIGQISSEVPQNLSASRPQDRQFILSSKKLLLSDSGFYLCAWSTRRGRINSPLHFGNGTRLTVT.

This chain links TRBV4-3 with TRBJ2-2; TRBD2 matches at 8 bases. The germline CDR1 and CDR2 sequences are LGHNA and YSLEER. The CDR3 totals 18 residues. Trimming took 1 base from V and 1 from J; bases not matched to a gene: 8. The CDR3 protein is CASSQGSLRGVNTGELFF. CDR3 DNA: TGCGCCAGCAGCCAAGGTTCTTTGCGGGGGGTGAACACCGGGGAGCTGTTTTTT.

This clone was detected once. The chain is built from TRBV10-3 and TRBJ1-1; 7 nucleotides match TRBD1. The CDR3 is 15 residues long. Germline V gives CDR1 ENHRY, CDR2 SYGVKD. Trimming cost V 5 bases and J 0 bases; bases outside gene matches: 6. The CDR3 nucleotides read TGTGCCATCAGTACCCCTGACAGGGTGAACACTGAAGCTTTCTTT. This translates into CAISTPDRVNTEAFF.

CDR3 protein: CAWREGDFLAKNIQYF. Written as DNA, the CDR3 is TGTGCCTGGAGGGAAGGGGACTTCCTAGCCAAAAACATTCAGTACTTC. The rearrangement links TRBV30 to TRBJ2-4, with TRBD2 as a possible D gene (6 bases). Germline V gene data show CDR1 as GTSNPN and CDR2 as SVGIG (reference sequence). This CDR3 is built from 16 residues. With 3 bases removed from V and 0 bases from J, the gap between germline ends came to 15 bases.

The rearrangement joins TRBV5-8 to TRBJ1-1; tentatively, D is TRBD1 (5 bases). V gave up 4 bases and J gave up 1 base, with 14 bases separating them. Per the germline V gene, CDR1 is SGHTS and CDR2 is YDEGEE. The CDR3 has 15 amino acids. The CDR3 loop reads CASSTGHLKNTEAFF. The CDR3 nucleotides read TGTGCCAGCAGCACCGGACACCTTAAGAACACTGAAGCTTTCTTT.

This chain joins TRBV6-1 and TRBJ1-2; D call uncertain. V was clipped by 1 base and J by 2 bases, with 11 bases between them. CDR1 is MNHNS and CDR2 is SASEGT in the germline V gene. The CDR3 has 15 amino acids. CDR3 coding DNA: TGTGCCAGCAGTGAAGTATTGACTTTGAACTATGGCTACACCTTC. This codes for CASSEVLTLNYGYTF.

This rearrangement joins TRBV6-1 to TRBJ2-7; no clear D. V dropped 1 base and J dropped 5 bases, with 15 bases sitting between them. Germline V gene lookup returns CDR1 MNHNS and CDR2 SASEGT. The CDR3 consists of 15 residues. This CDR3 is CASSEVTVALHEQYF. The CDR3 DNA is TGTGCCAGCAGTGAAGTGACGGTAGCTCTCCACGAGCAGTACTTC.

The chain couples TRBV10-2 to TRBJ2-7; possibly TRBD1 for D (5 bases). The V end was cut by 4 bases, the J end by 3 bases, with 7 bases between. Germline assignment: CDR1 WSHSY and CDR2 SAAADI. The CDR3 runs 12 residues. The CDR3 is CASSGQGYEQYF. The CDR3 coding sequence is TGCGCCAGCAGTGGCCAGGGCTACGAGCAGTACTTC.

This clone was picked up a small number of times. The gene calls are TRBV5-4 and TRBJ2-7; D not certain. The germline gives CDR1 SGHNT, CDR2 YYREEE (reference sequence). With 0 bases removed from V and 2 bases from J, the gap between germline ends came to 6 bases. CDR3 length: 13 amino acids. This chain's CDR3 is CASSLDPAYEQYF. The CDR3 bases are TGTGCCAGCAGCTTGGACCCGGCCTACGAGCAGTACTTC.

This chain uses TRBV5-5 with TRBJ2-3; 7 bases are shared with TRBD1. The CDR3 loop spans 16 amino acids. Losses at the gene ends were 8 bases for V and 6 bases for J; bases not matched to a gene: 18. Germline CDR1 and CDR2: SGHKS and YYEKEE (reference sequence). CDR3 loop: CARRFPGQREKDTQYF. In DNA form, the CDR3 reads TGTGCCAGACGCTTTCCGGGACAGCGAGAAAAGGATACGCAGTATTTT.

This clone was detected only once. This chain uses TRBV6-1 with TRBJ1-2; unclear D gene. This CDR3 spans 15 amino acids. Germline-derived CDR1 and CDR2 are MNHNS and SASEGT. With 6 bases removed from V and 4 bases from J, the gap between germline ends came to 18 bases. CDR3: CASRLSGQASYGYTF. CDR3 DNA sequence: TGTGCCAGCAGGCTAAGCGGGCAGGCATCCTATGGCTACACCTTC.

The chain links TRBV6-5 to TRBJ1-1; 7 positions match TRBD1. V dropped 2 bases and J dropped 5; count of bases not matched to a gene: 11. Germline V gives CDR1 MNHEY, CDR2 SVGAGI. The CDR3 length is 16 residues. DNA for the CDR3: TGTGCCAGCAGTTACAACTCGAGACAGGGTATGACTGAAGCTTTCTTT. Translation gives CASSYNSRQGMTEAFF.

The J gene is TRBJ1-5, the V gene TRBV7-2; 9 bases match TRBD1. This CDR3 has 15 amino acids. Trimming removed 2 bases from V and 6 bases from J; junction bases left unmatched: 5. The germline gives CDR1 SGHTA, CDR2 FQGNSA. The CDR3 sequence: CASSLRTGGIQPQHF. The CDR3 nucleotides read TGTGCCAGCAGCTTAAGAACAGGGGGCATTCAGCCCCAGCATTTT.

This clone turned up a few times. The chain is built from TRBV5-5 and TRBJ2-1; 9 bases are a match to TRBD1. Germline V gene data show CDR1 as SGHKS and CDR2 as YYEKEE (reference sequence). Trimming cost V 3 bases and J 10 bases; bases outside gene matches: 8. There are 14 residues in the CDR3. CDR3 sequence (DNA): TGTGCCAGCAGCTCGGGACAGGGTACGTACGAGCAGTTCTTC. The encoded protein is CASSSGQGTYEQFF.

V usage is TRBV5-1 and J usage is TRBJ2-5; 10 bases are shared with TRBD2. This CDR3 comprises 16 residues. V lost 2 bases, J lost 4 bases, and 8 bases stayed unmatched. Germline-derived CDR1 and CDR2 are SGHRS and YFSETQ. DNA for the CDR3: TGCGCCAGCAGCTTAATGGTAGCGGGAGGATCAGAGACCCAGTACTTC. It encodes CASSLMVAGGSETQYF.